The sequence of this T cell receptor (beta chain) was determined in a study of blood T cell repertoires in COVID-19. For the study at large: The analysed material was cDNA or gDNA that came from T cells, B-cell-depleted T cells, or PBMCs.

Trimming cost V 0 bases and J 3 bases, with 12 bases left between them. There are 15 residues in the CDR3. Germline V gives CDR1 SGHVS, CDR2 FQNEAQ. During active infection, Seattle patients enrolled and were then monitored through disease. In the authors' workflow: Nucleated cell counts were estimated from reference gene primer amplification. Using immunoSEQ multiplex PCR, the repertoire was profiled, and TCRdb retains in-frame clones only, with some absent. That table supplies the V and J calls and clone size; D and trimming were determined from the DNA. Of 300,000 to 350,000 clones detected, 80% to 90% appear once; the ten largest clones hold approximately 10%.

This chain links TRBV7-8 with TRBJ2-7; possibly TRBD2 for D (6 bases). Input material: peripheral blood. The clonotype was recovered from a man younger than 40 with COVID-19, enrolled during active disease. The CDR3 loop is CASSLAEGLNYEQYF. The CDR3 nucleotides read TGTGCCAGCAGCTTAGCGGAGGGGCTTAACTACGAGCAGTACTTC.